The 14 T cell receptor beta chains reported below all come from one sample, sequenced in a study of blood T cell repertoires in COVID-19. Sequencing used immunoSEQ multiplex PCR; TCRdb keeps in-frame clones, though not all of them. The sample has fewer than 400,000 clones; roughly 87% are singletons. Sequenced material: PBMCs or T cells enriched from blood (not recorded which). These receptors came from a woman under 30 who had recovered from COVID-19.

The chain joins TRBV20-1 to TRBJ2-3; D is uncertain. The V and J ends lost 3 bases and 4 bases respectively, with 11 bases between them. From germline, CDR1 is DFQATT and CDR2 SNEGSKA (reference sequence). CDR3 length: 13 residues. Here the CDR3 DNA reads TGCAGTGCTAGTAAGTGGGCTTCAGATACGCAGTATTTT. This sequence encodes CSASKWASDTQYF.

CDR3 sequence reads: CASSHSRSLENEAFF. The CDR3 nucleotides are TGTGCCAGCAGCCACTCCAGGTCTCTCGAAAATGAAGCTTTCTTT. The rearrangement links TRBV7-9 to TRBJ1-1; no definite D call. Germline V gene lookup returns CDR1 SEHNR and CDR2 FQNEAQ (reference sequence). V was trimmed by 5 bases and J by 7 bases, leaving 20 bases between them. The CDR3 is 15 residues long.

The V and J genes are TRBV4-3 and TRBJ1-2, with 7 bases that match TRBD1. The CDR3 contains 15 residues. Germline V gene data show CDR1 as LGHNA and CDR2 as YSLEER. V lost 4 bases to trimming and J lost 5 bases; unmatched junction nucleotides: 10. This CDR3 is CASSLSRTTGYGYTF. In DNA form, the CDR3 reads TGCGCCAGCAGCCTAAGTAGGACGACAGGGTATGGCTACACCTTC.

The count of this clone is one. The chain carries TRBV9 and TRBJ1-2; TRBD1 aligns across 8 bases. CDR3 length: 16 amino acids. The germline gives CDR1 SGDLS, CDR2 YYNGEE. V was pared by 0 bases and J by 4 bases, with 8 bases of the junction left unmatched. The CDR3 DNA reads TGTGCCAGCAGCGTAGGGGGAGCAGGGGGCTTCTATGGCTACACCTTC. This encodes CASSVGGAGGFYGYTF.

The chain employs TRBV6-2 or TRBV6-3 and TRBJ1-1; no clear D gene. From germline, CDR1 is MNHEY and CDR2 SVGEGT. Trimming stripped 0 bases from V and 4 bases from J, with 9 bases between. The CDR3 contains 14 residues. The CDR3 loop reads CASSYSMAGTEAFF. The CDR3 region has the DNA TGTGCCAGCAGTTACTCGATGGCAGGCACTGAAGCTTTCTTT.

The gene calls are TRBV4-1 and TRBJ1-1; unclear D gene. The germline gives CDR1 MGHRA, CDR2 YSYEKL. Trimming shortened V by 0 bases and J by 1 base, and 18 bases separated the two germline ends. The CDR3 is 18 amino acids. CDR3 sequence (DNA): TGCGCCAGCAGCCAAGAAGGTGTGGGCCTACATTGGAACACTGAAGCTTTCTTT. Amino acid sequence: CASSQEGVGLHWNTEAFF.

The chain uses TRBV5-1 and TRBJ1-3; 12 bases fit TRBD1. The CDR3 totals 14 residues. Germline V CDR1 and CDR2: SGHRS, YFSETQ. V lost 7 bases and J lost 2; bases outside the gene matches: 1. CDR3 DNA: TGCGCCAGCGGGGACAGGGGGCCTGGAAACACCATATATTTT. It codes for CASGDRGPGNTIYF.

The chain has TRBV4-3 and TRBJ2-5, with D possibly TRBD2 on 6 matching bases. The ends were cut back, 0 bases at V and 2 bases at J, with 19 bases in the middle. Germline V CDR1 and CDR2: LGHNA, YSLEER. The CDR3 covers 18 residues. CDR3 DNA: TGCGCCAGCAGCCAAGATGTTTGGACGGGGAGGTCTCAAGAGACCCAGTACTTC. This sequence encodes CASSQDVWTGRSQETQYF.

The CDR3: CATSTTRDRSPYEQYF. The CDR3 DNA follows: TGTGCCACAAGCACCACTCGGGACAGAAGCCCCTACGAGCAGTACTTC. This chain links TRBV19 with TRBJ2-7; 7 bases agree with TRBD1. Germline-derived CDR1 and CDR2 are LNHDA and SQIVND (reference sequence). CDR3 length: 16 residues. J lost 2 bases, V lost 10 bases, and 17 bases had no gene match.

V usage is TRBV27 and J usage is TRBJ1-4; possible D gene TRBD1, 5 bases. Trimming cost V 4 bases and J 8 bases, with 17 bases left between them. The germline CDR1 and CDR2 sequences are MNHEY and SMNVEV (reference sequence). The CDR3 sequence is 15 residues long. The CDR3 protein is CASSSPIRGEEKLFF. CDR3 coding DNA: TGTGCCAGCAGTTCTCCAATACGGGGGGAGGAAAAACTGTTTTTT.

This chain links TRBV2 with TRBJ2-7, with 8 positions matching TRBD1. The CDR3 is made up of 15 amino acids. J gave up 3 bases and V 2 bases, and 6 bases lay outside the gene matches. From germline, CDR1 is SNHLY and CDR2 FYNNEI. In nucleotides, the CDR3 is TGTGCCAGCAGTGAAAGTATGACAGGGGTCTACGAGCAGTACTTC. Its protein is CASSESMTGVYEQYF.

The chain combines TRBV9 with TRBJ1-5; TRBD1 is a possible D gene (5 bases). Germline V lookup: CDR1 SGDLS, CDR2 YYNGEE. The CDR3 is 15 amino acids. With 0 bases removed from V and 2 bases from J, the gap between germline ends came to 9 bases. DNA of the CDR3: TGTGCCAGCAGCGTAGGGGTAGGGGGCAATCAGCCCCAGCATTTT. It translates to CASSVGVGGNQPQHF.

The chain combines TRBV19 with TRBJ2-1; D not certain. Trimming removed 8 bases from V and 0 bases from J, with 11 bases in between. Germline V gene data show CDR1 as LNHDA and CDR2 as SQIVND (reference sequence). The CDR3 contains 14 residues. This chain's CDR3 is CASGSRSSYNEQFF. Written as DNA, the CDR3 is TGTGCCAGTGGATCCCGGAGCTCCTACAATGAGCAGTTCTTC.

V is TRBV25-1 and J is TRBJ1-1; TRBD1 might be the D (6 bases). Germline values: CDR1 MGHDK, CDR2 SYGVNS. V lost 0 bases to trimming and J lost 4 bases, with 21 bases between them. CDR3 size: 18 residues. CDR3 amino acids: CASSEYGPARTGPTEAFF. CDR3 nucleotide sequence: TGTGCCAGCAGTGAATATGGACCGGCCCGAACAGGGCCCACTGAAGCTTTCTTT.